The 5 T cell receptor beta chains given below trace back to one sample, sequenced in a study of beta chain features in type 1 diabetes. Expressed TCRB transcripts were sequenced because the isolated RNA had all been reverse transcribed beforehand. Profiled with immunoSEQ multiplex PCR; TCRdb holds only in-frame clones, not every one. The sample lists 400,000 to 550,000 clones, about an eighth occurring once. The sample consisted of naive CD4+ T cells from blood. These TCRs come from a woman between 18 and 30 years old in good health.

This sequence joins TRBV14 and TRBJ2-4; the D is unclear. The CDR3 extends over 15 amino acids. V lost 1 base and J 0 bases, leaving 7 bases between the germline ends. Germline V gives CDR1 SGHDN, CDR2 FVKESK. In nucleotides, the CDR3 is TGTGCCAGCAGCCAAGCGGGCATAGCCAAAAACATTCAGTACTTC. It codes for CASSQAGIAKNIQYF.

V and J are TRBV4-1 and TRBJ2-5; a weak D match, TRBD1 (6 bases). The CDR3 extends over 14 amino acids. Trimming removed 6 bases from V and 3 bases from J, with 14 bases in between. Germline V gene data show CDR1 as MGHRA and CDR2 as YSYEKL. The CDR3: CASRKRAGEETQYF. CDR3 coding DNA: TGCGCCAGCAGGAAAAGGGCAGGGGAAGAGACCCAGTACTTC.

The rearrangement uses TRBV5-1 and TRBJ2-7; 7 bases line up with TRBD1. The V and J ends lost 3 bases and 3 bases, in that order; junction bases with no gene match: 6. The germline CDR1 and CDR2 sequences are SGHRS and YFSETQ. CDR3 size: 14 residues. CDR3 nucleotide sequence: TGCGCCAGCAGCTACCGGGACAGCCACTACGAGCAGTACTTC. This gives the protein CASSYRDSHYEQYF. Complete variable domain (other parts from reference TRBV5-1 and TRBJ2-7): KAGVTQTPRYLIKTRGQQVTLSCSPISGHRSVSWYQQTPGQGLQFLFEYFSETQRNKGNFPGRFSGRQFSNSRSEMNVSTLELGDSALYLCASSYRDSHYEQYFGPGTRLTVT.

This clone was seen a few times. CDR3 protein: CASSFSRGNEQFF. The CDR3 nucleotides read TGTGCCAGCAGCTTTAGCCGGGGGAATGAGCAGTTCTTC. The chain couples TRBV7-2 to TRBJ2-1; TRBD2 is a possible D gene (6 bases). The CDR3 consists of 13 residues. Per germline, CDR1 SGHTA and CDR2 FQGNSA. Trimming removed 3 bases from V and 7 bases from J, with 10 bases in between.

This sequence joins TRBV29-1 and TRBJ1-2, with 7 bases that match TRBD1. The junction had 5 bases not matched to a gene; V was cut back by 0 bases and J by 4 bases. The CDR3 spans 14 residues. Germline-derived CDR1 and CDR2 are SQVTM and ANQGSEA. The CDR3 DNA sequence: TGCAGCGTTGAAGATCTAAGGGGGCCCTATGGCTACACCTTC. Encoded protein: CSVEDLRGPYGYTF. The full variable domain, in which reference TRBV29-1 and TRBJ1-2 provide the parts outside the CDR3, is SAVISQKPSRDICQRGTSLTIQCQVDSQVTMMFWYRQQPGQSLTLIATANQGSEATYESGFVIDKFPISRPNLTFSTLTVSNMSPEDSSIYLCSVEDLRGPYGYTFGSGTRLTVV.